The clone carrying this TCR beta chain was picked up a small number of times. Its cognate antigen is unknown. The V gene end was trimmed by 8 bases and the J gene end by 5 bases; junction bases not matched to a gene: 5. The CDR3 is 13 residues long. The sample is drawn from a study of blood T cells in healthy people across ages. The authors ran a second PCR of about 7 to 11 cycles using a sample-barcoded 5' primer and a J-beta primer mix. TCRdb reprocessed the 5' RACE reads via MiXCR and lists one record per CDR3 protein. In the table there are 1.5 million or so distinct CDR3 sequences, 40% to 45% of which are singletons. Study findings and constraints: Relative to aged donors, long-lived donors carried more naive CD4+ cells and displayed higher diversity. A strong correlation between TCR beta diversity and naive T cell percentage was seen.

The clonotype was recovered from a woman aged 18-35 years in good health. V usage is TRBV12-3 or TRBV12-4 and J usage is TRBJ1-2, with 10 bases aligning to TRBD1. What was sequenced was blood. CDR3 sequence: CASGVGQGYGYTF. The CDR3 DNA sequence: TGTGCCAGCGGCGTGGGACAGGGGTATGGCTACACCTTC.